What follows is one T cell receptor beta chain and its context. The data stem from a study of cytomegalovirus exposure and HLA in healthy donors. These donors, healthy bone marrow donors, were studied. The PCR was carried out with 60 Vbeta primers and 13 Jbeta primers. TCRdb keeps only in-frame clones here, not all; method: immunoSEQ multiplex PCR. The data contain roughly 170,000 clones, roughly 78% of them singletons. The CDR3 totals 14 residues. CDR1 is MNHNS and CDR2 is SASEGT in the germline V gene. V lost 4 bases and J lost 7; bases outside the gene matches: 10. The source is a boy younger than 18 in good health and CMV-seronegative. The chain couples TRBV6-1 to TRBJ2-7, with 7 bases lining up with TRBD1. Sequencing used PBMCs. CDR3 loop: CASSVSGQRSEQYF. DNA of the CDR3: TGTGCCAGCAGTGTGTCGGGACAGCGCTCAGAGCAGTACTTC.